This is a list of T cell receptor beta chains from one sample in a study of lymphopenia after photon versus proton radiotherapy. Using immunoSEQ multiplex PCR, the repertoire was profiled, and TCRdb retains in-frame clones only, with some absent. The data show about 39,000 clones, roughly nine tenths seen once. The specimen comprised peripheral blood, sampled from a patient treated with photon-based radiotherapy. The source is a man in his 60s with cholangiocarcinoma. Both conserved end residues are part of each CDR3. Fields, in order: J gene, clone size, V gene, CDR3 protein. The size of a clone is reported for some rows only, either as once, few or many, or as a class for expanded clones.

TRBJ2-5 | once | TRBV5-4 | CASSLPGTGNQETQYF
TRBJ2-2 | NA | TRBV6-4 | CASSPTPFWGGGRTGELFF
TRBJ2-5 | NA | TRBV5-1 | CASSSQPGQQETQYF
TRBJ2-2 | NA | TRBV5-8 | CASSLHRELFF
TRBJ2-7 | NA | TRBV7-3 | CASSPGGGYEQYF
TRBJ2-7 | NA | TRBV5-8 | CASSLIAWGSYEQYF
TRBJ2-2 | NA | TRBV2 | CASSEVRVLGRGELFF
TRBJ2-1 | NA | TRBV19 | CASQMGQGSYNEQFF
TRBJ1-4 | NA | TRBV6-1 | CASSEDIGPSLSTNEKLFF
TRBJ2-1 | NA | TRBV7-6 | CASSLIAGGSYNEQFF
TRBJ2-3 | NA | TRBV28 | CASSSWTGTSTDTQYF
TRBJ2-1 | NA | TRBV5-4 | CASSPPRTDYNEQFF
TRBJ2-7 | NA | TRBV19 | CASSIDWSGGPREQYF
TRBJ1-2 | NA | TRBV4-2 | CASSQDQAVANYGYTF
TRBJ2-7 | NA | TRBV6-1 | CASSEAPESYEQYF
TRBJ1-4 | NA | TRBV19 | CASSQSTNEKLFF
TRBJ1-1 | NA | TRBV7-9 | CASSSGGRMFTEAFF
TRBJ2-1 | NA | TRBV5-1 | CASSSGQTGDLFGTPYNEQFF
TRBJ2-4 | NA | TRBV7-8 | CASSQTSGKDIQYF
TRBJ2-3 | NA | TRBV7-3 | CASSPSNTDTQYF
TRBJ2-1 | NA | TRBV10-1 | CASSEIAGGYNEQFF
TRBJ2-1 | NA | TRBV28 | CASSSGGGNSYNEQFF
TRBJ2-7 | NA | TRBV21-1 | CASSKDGGLYEQYF
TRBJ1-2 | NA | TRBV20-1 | CSATSNYGYTF
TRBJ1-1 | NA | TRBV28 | CASIGNTEAFF
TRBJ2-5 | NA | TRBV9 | CASSVAVSEVTQYF
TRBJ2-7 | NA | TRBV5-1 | CASSLRTGTYEQYF
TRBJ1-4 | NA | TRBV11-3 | CASSLGQGHEKLFF
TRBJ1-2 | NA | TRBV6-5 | CASRPLVTDNYGYTF
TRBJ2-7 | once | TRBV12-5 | CASGAPRDKITYEQYF
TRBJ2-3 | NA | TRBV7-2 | CASSQQVRDLTDTQYF
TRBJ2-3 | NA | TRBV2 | CASSEERWDRGRDTQYF
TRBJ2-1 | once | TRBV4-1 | CASSPGTRAYNEQFF
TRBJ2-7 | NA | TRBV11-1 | CASSAATGVYYEQYF
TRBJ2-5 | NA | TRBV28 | CASSLWGGPQETQYF
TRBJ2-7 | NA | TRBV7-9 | CASSPLGAGGPYEQYF
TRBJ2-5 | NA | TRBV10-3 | CAIGDVQETQYF
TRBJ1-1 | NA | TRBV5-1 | CASSFMFPVQGGGNTEAFF
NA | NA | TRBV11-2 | CASSLVSGTYEQYF
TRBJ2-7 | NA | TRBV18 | CASSPGDEQYF
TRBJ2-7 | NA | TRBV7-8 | CASSTGTDVYEQYF
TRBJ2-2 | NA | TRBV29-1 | CSVTTRSQGELFF
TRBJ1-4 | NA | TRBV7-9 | CASSSTTGEREKLFF
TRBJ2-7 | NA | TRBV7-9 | CASSLGAGLAGDPGEQYF
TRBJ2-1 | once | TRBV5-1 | CASSDTGGVNEQFF
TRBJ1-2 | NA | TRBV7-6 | CASSTTGGYGYTF
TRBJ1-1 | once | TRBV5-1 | CASSLAGGGTEAFF
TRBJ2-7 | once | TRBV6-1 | CASGSPRGGVYEQYF
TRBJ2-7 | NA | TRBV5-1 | CASSGTSGSYEQYF
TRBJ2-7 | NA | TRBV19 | CASSINRDSYEQYF
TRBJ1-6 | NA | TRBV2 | CASSGQANSPLHF